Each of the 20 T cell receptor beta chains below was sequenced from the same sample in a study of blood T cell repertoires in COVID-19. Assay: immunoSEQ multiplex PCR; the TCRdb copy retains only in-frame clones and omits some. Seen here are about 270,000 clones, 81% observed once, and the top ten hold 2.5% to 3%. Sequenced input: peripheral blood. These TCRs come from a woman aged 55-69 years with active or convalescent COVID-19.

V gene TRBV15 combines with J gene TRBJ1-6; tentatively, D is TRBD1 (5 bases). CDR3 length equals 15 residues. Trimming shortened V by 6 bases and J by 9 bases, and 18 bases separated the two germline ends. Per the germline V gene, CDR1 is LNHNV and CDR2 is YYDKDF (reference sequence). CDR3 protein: CATRRGSGESSPLHF. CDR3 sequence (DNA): TGTGCCACCAGGAGGGGTAGCGGGGAAAGTTCACCCCTCCACTTT.

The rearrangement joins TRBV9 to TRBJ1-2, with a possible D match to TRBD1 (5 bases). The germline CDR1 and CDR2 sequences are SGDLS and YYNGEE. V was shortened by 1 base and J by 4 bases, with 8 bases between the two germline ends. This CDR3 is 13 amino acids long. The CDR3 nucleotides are TGTGCCAGCAGCGTACAGGGATCCTATGGCTACACCTTC. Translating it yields CASSVQGSYGYTF.

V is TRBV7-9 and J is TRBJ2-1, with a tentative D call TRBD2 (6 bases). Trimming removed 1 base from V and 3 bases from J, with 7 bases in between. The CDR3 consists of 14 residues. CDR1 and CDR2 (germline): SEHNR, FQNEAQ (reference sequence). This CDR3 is CASSLVGGYNEQFF. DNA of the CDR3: TGTGCCAGCAGCTTAGTGGGGGGCTACAATGAGCAGTTCTTC.

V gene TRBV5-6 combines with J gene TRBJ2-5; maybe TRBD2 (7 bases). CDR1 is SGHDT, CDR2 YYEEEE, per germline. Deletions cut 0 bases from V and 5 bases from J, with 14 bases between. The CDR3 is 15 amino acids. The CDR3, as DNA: TGTGCCAGCAGCTTGGCTGGGGGGGCCGGGGAGACCCAGTACTTC. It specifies CASSLAGGAGETQYF.

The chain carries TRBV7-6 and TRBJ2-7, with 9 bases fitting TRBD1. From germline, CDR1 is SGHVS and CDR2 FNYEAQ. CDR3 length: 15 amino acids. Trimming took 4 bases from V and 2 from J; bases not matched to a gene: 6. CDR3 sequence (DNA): TGTGCCAGCAGCTCACAGGACAGGGGCCCCTACGAGCAGTACTTC. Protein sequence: CASSSQDRGPYEQYF.

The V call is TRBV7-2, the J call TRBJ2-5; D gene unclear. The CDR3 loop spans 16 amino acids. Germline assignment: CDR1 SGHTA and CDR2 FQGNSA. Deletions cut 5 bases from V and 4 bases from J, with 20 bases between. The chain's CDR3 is CASSPQRTILGETQYF. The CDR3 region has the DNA TGTGCCAGCAGCCCGCAACGCACTATTCTGGGAGAGACCCAGTACTTC.

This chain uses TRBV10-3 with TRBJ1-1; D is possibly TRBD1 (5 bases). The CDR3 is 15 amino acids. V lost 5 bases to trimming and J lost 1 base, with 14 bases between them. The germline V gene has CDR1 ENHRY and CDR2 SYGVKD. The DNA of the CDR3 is TGTGCCATCAGTTCCCCGTCCCAGGGGAACACTGAAGCTTTCTTT. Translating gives CAISSPSQGNTEAFF.

The DNA of the CDR3 is TGTGCCAGCAGTGAAGCCGAGAACTATGGCTACACCTTC. Translating gives CASSEAENYGYTF. The gene calls are TRBV6-1 and TRBJ1-2; D is unclear. Germline CDR1 MNHNS, CDR2 SASEGT. The CDR3 has 13 amino acids. V gave up 0 bases and J gave up 2 bases, with 4 bases separating them.

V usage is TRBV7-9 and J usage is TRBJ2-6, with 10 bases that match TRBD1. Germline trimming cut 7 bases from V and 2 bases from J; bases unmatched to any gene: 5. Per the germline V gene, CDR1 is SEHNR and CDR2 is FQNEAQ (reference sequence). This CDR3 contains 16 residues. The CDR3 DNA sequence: TGTGCCAGCACACGGACAGGGGGAGCTGGGGCCAACGTCCTGACTTTC. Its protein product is CASTRTGGAGANVLTF.

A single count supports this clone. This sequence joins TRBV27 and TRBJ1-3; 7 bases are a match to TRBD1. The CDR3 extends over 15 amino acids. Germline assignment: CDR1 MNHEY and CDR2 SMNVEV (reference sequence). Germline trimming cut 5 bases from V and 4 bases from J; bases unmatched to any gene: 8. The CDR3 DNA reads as TGTGCCAGCAGTGGAAGGACAGGTGCGGGAAACACCATATATTTT. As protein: CASSGRTGAGNTIYF.

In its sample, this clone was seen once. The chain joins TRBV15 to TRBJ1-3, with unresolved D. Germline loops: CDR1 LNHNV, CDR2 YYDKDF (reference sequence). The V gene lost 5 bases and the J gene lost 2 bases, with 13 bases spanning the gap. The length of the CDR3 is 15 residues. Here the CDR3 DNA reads TGTGCCACCAGCGGGGAGCTTGCCGCTGGAAACACCATATATTTT. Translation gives CATSGELAAGNTIYF.

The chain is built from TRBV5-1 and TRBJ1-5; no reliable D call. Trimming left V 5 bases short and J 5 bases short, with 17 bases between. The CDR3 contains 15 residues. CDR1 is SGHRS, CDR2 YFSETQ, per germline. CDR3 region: CASRNVRVPHQPQHF. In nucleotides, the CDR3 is TGCGCCAGCAGGAACGTGAGGGTGCCCCATCAGCCCCAGCATTTT.

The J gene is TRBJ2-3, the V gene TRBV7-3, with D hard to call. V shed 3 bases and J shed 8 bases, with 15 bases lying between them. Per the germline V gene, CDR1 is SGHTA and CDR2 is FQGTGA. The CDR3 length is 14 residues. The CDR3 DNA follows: TGTGCCAGCAGCTTCGCAGGCGATCTTGGTACGCAGTATTTT. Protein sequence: CASSFAGDLGTQYF.

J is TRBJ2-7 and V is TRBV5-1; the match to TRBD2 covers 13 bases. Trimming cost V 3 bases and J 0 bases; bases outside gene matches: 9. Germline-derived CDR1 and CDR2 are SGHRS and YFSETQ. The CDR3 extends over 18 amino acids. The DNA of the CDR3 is TGCGCCAGCAGCTGGACGGAGACTAGCGGGGGGAGCTCCTACGAGCAGTACTTC. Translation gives CASSWTETSGGSSYEQYF.

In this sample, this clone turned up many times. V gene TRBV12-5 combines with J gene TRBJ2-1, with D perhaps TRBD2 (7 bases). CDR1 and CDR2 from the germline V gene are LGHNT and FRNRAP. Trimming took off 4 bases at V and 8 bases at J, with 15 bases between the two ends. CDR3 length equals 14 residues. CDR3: CASGSPPGGHEQFF. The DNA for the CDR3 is TGTGCTAGTGGTTCACCACCCGGGGGGCATGAGCAGTTCTTC.

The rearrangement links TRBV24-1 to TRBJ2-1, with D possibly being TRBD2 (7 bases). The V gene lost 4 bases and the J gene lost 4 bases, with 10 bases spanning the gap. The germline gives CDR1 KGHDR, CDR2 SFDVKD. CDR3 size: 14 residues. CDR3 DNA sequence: TGTGCCACCAGTGAGGGGGGGCGTTACAATGAGCAGTTCTTC. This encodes CATSEGGRYNEQFF.

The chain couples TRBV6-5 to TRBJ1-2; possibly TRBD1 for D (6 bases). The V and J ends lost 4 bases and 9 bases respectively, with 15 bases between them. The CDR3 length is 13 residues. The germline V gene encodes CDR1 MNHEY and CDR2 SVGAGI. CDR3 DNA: TGTGCCAGCAGTTCCGCCTTACAGGGTAGCTACACCTTC. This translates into CASSSALQGSYTF.

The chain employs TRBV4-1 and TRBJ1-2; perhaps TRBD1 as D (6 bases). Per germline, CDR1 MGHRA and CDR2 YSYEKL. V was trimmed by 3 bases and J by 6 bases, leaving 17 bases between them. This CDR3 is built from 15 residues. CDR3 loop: CASSHSGQQTDGYTF. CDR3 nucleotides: TGCGCCAGCAGCCATTCCGGACAGCAAACGGATGGCTACACCTTC.

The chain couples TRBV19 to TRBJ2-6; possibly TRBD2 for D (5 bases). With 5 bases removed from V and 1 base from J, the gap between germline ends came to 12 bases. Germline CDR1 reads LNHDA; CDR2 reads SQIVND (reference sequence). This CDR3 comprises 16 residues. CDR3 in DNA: TGTGCCAGTAGTCATGGACTGCTATCTGGGGCCAACGTCCTGACTTTC. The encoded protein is CASSHGLLSGANVLTF.

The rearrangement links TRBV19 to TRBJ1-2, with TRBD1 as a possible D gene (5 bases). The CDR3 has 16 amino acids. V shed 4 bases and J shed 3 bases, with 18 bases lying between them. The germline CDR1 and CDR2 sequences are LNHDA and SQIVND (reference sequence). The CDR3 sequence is CASSNPRGIKHYGYTF. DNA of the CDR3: TGTGCCAGTAGTAACCCGCGGGGGATAAAACACTATGGCTACACCTTC.